Below, 15 T cell receptor beta chains from the same sample are listed, as sequenced in a study of OX40 agonist ivuxolimab in advanced cancers. Here immunoSEQ multiplex PCR was the method, and the copy in TCRdb shows in-frame clones only, minus some. The sample holds around 30,000 clones, roughly 84% seen once. This sample comprised CD4+ or CD8+ T cells sorted from blood, obtained in a trial of the OX40 agonist ivuxolimab. The receptors were sampled from an adult with an advanced solid tumor such as melanoma, head and neck, liver or kidney cancer.

The chain is built from TRBV18 and TRBJ2-7, with D perhaps matching TRBD1 or TRBD2 (5 bases each). Trimming took off 11 bases at V and 5 bases at J, with 16 bases between the two ends. The germline CDR1 and CDR2 sequences are KGHSH and LQKENI. The CDR3 consists of 12 residues. The CDR3 nucleotides are TGTGCCGGGGGACCGGTCCCCCACGAGCAGTACTTC. Translation gives CAGGPVPHEQYF.

V usage is TRBV5-1 and J usage is TRBJ1-1; 11 bases match TRBD1. CDR3 length equals 15 residues. The germline V gene encodes CDR1 SGHRS and CDR2 YFSETQ. V gave up 0 bases and J gave up 4 bases; unmatched junction bases: 2. The CDR3 sequence is CASSLAGTGGTEAFF. As DNA, the CDR3 is TGCGCCAGCAGCTTGGCTGGGACAGGGGGCACTGAAGCTTTCTTT. Full variable domain (outside the CDR3, taken from reference TRBV5-1 and TRBJ1-1): KAGVTQTPRYLIKTRGQQVTLSCSPISGHRSVSWYQQTPGQGLQFLFEYFSETQRNKGNFPGRFSGRQFSNSRSEMNVSTLELGDSALYLCASSLAGTGGTEAFFGQGTRLTVV.

The rearrangement uses TRBV4-1 and TRBJ1-6; D is unclear. Germline CDR1 reads MGHRA; CDR2 reads YSYEKL. V lost 4 bases, J lost 7 bases, and 5 bases lay in between. The CDR3 length is 12 residues. CDR3 in DNA: TGCGCCAGCAGCCGAATGAATTCACCCCTCCACTTT. It translates to CASSRMNSPLHF.

V usage is TRBV30 and J usage is TRBJ2-5, with unresolved D. Trimming cost V 1 base and J 5 bases, with 20 bases left between them. This CDR3 is built from 16 residues. Per the germline V gene, CDR1 is GTSNPN and CDR2 is SVGIG (reference sequence). This CDR3 reads CAWSDVGGSVEETQYF. The CDR3, as DNA: TGTGCCTGGAGTGACGTAGGTGGGTCAGTGGAGGAGACCCAGTACTTC.

This chain joins TRBV7-9 and TRBJ1-5, with D uncertain. CDR3 length: 14 amino acids. Germline V gene data show CDR1 as SEHNR and CDR2 as FQNEAQ (reference sequence). With 4 bases removed from V and 0 bases from J, the gap between germline ends came to 7 bases. CDR3 protein: CASSSTDSNQPQHF. CDR3 nucleotides: TGTGCCAGCAGCTCCACAGATAGCAATCAGCCCCAGCATTTT. The whole variable domain, remainder taken from reference TRBV7-9 and TRBJ1-5, is DTGVSQNPRHKITKRGQNVTFRCDPISEHNRLYWYRQTLGQGPEFLTYFQNEAQLEKSRLLSDRFSAERPKGSFSTLEIQRTEQGDSAMYLCASSSTDSNQPQHFGDGTRLSIL.

This chain connects TRBV12-5 to TRBJ2-2; D uncertain. The CDR3 consists of 13 residues. Germline lookup yields CDR1 LGHNT and CDR2 FRNRAP. V was shortened by 1 base and J by 6 bases, with 6 bases between the two germline ends. The CDR3 region is CASGLGVSGELFF. The DNA of the CDR3 is TGTGCTAGTGGTTTGGGGGTATCCGGGGAGCTGTTTTTT.

Written as DNA, the CDR3 is TGCAGCGTTGAAGTAAGACAGGGGGCCTACGAGCAGTACTTC. Translated, it gives CSVEVRQGAYEQYF. The chain joins TRBV29-1 to TRBJ2-7; TRBD1 aligns across 9 bases. J lost 2 bases, V lost 1 base, and 3 bases had no gene match. Germline lookup yields CDR1 SQVTM and CDR2 ANQGSEA. This CDR3 contains 14 residues.

This clone was recorded only once. The V and J genes are TRBV7-2 and TRBJ1-5, with TRBD1 as a possible D gene (5 bases). Germline V gene lookup returns CDR1 SGHTA and CDR2 FQGNSA. V was trimmed by 6 bases and J by 3 bases, leaving 18 bases between them. The CDR3 is made up of 16 amino acids. As DNA, the CDR3 is TGTGCCAGCAGTCCAATGGCGGGACTGAACAATCAGCCCCAGCATTTT. Amino acid sequence: CASSPMAGLNNQPQHF.

The chain is built from TRBV9 and TRBJ2-3; D unresolved. Trimming removed 0 bases at V and 6 bases at J, with 14 bases between. In germline, CDR1 is SGDLS, CDR2 YYNGEE. The CDR3 has 15 amino acids. For the CDR3, the DNA is TGTGCCAGCAGCGTAGTAGGAATAGCCGCGGATACGCAGTATTTT. Its translation is CASSVVGIAADTQYF.

This clone was counted between two and nine times. This specimen includes other DNA sequences encoding the same CDR3. The chain links TRBV6-5 to TRBJ2-2, with D hard to call. This CDR3 comprises 15 residues. V dropped 5 bases and J dropped 1 base, with 11 bases sitting between them. The germline gives CDR1 MNHEY, CDR2 SVGAGI. The CDR3 DNA sequence: TGTGCCAGCAGTCGAGTTCAAGGGAACACCGGGGAGCTGTTTTTT. Protein sequence: CASSRVQGNTGELFF.

This clone was seen a single time. V usage is TRBV5-1 and J usage is TRBJ1-5, with D uncertain. The CDR3 extends over 16 amino acids. Trimming removed 9 bases at V and 2 bases at J, with 21 bases between. The germline CDR1 and CDR2 sequences are SGHRS and YFSETQ. The CDR3 DNA is TGCGCCAACACAGCCCCCTCCCCTGGATGCAATCAGCCCCAGCATTTT. Its protein product is CANTAPSPGCNQPQHF.

The chain couples TRBV28 to TRBJ1-5; D gene uncertain. CDR3 size: 16 residues. CDR1 and CDR2 from the germline V gene are MDHEN and SYDVKM. Trimming stripped 6 bases from V and 0 bases from J, with 15 bases between. DNA of the CDR3: TGTGCCAGCAGGACGCGATCGGACGGTAGCAATCAGCCCCAGCATTTT. Translating it yields CASRTRSDGSNQPQHF.

This clone has just one count. J is TRBJ2-7 and V is TRBV5-6, with D perhaps TRBD2 (6 bases). V was cut by 3 bases and J by 2 bases, with 12 bases left in between. Germline V gives CDR1 SGHDT, CDR2 YYEEEE. This CDR3 has 14 amino acids. CDR3 sequence: CASSSGLATYEQYF. The CDR3 DNA follows: TGTGCCAGCAGCTCAGGGCTAGCGACCTACGAGCAGTACTTC.

The chain links TRBV11-2 to TRBJ2-7; TRBD1 agrees at 9 bases. CDR3 size: 14 residues. With V trimmed by 5 bases and J by 1 base, 3 bases remained unmatched. CDR1 and CDR2 (germline): SGHAT, FQNNGV. The CDR3 protein is CASSPQGASYEQYF. CDR3 DNA sequence: TGTGCCAGCAGCCCACAGGGGGCTTCCTACGAGCAGTACTTC. The whole variable domain, filled in from reference TRBV11-2 and TRBJ2-7, reads EAGVAQSPRYKIIEKRQSVAFWCNPISGHATLYWYQQILGQGPKLLIQFQNNGVVDDSQLPKDRFSAERLKGVDSTLKIQPAKLEDSAVYLCASSPQGASYEQYFGPGTRLTVT.

The DNA of the CDR3 is TGTGCCAGCAGTTCCCGGGGAGCGGGGGGGACCTACAATGAGCAGTTCTTC. This sequence encodes CASSSRGAGGTYNEQFF. The gene calls are TRBV27 and TRBJ2-1; 10 positions agree with TRBD2. Germline V gives CDR1 MNHEY, CDR2 SMNVEV (reference sequence). The CDR3 sequence is 17 residues long. The junction had 8 bases not matched to a gene; V was cut back by 4 bases and J by 2 bases.